The 19 T cell receptor beta chains reported below all come from one sample, sequenced in a study of T-cell reconstitution after alpha-beta-depleted transplantation in children. Preparation of the TCRbeta library involved a method that used unique molecular identifiers. TCRdb re-analysed the PCR reads in MiXCR, keeping a single row per CDR3 protein. The sample has 200,000 or so distinct CDR3 sequences, about 8.2% seen once. Sequenced material: PBMCs, mostly from graft donor cells, taken 360 days after TCRalphabeta/CD19-depleted stem cell transplant. The receptors derive from a male patient aged 2-15 years who had a stem cell transplant for acute myeloid leukemia, so the T cells may come from the graft donor.

This clonotype was observed a handful of times. This chain links TRBV5-6 with TRBJ2-4, with D tentatively TRBD1 or TRBD2 (6 bases each). The CDR3 sequence is 13 residues long. Germline CDR1 SGHDT, CDR2 YYEEEE. The V end lost 4 bases, the J end lost 7 bases, and 12 bases lay between the germline ends. CDR3: CASSRQAGNIQYF. The CDR3 DNA is TGTGCCAGCAGCCGACAGGCGGGGAACATTCAGTACTTC.

The table lists this clonotype with many counts. The chain is built from TRBV29-1 and TRBJ2-1, with D tentatively TRBD2 (6 bases). V was pared by 1 base and J by 6 bases, with 7 bases between. The CDR3 is made up of 12 amino acids. Germline V lookup: CDR1 SQVTM, CDR2 ANQGSEA. CDR3 sequence (DNA): TGCAGCGTTGAAGCGGGAGCCAATGAGCAGTTCTTC. Protein product: CSVEAGANEQFF.

In its sample, this clonotype was seen a few times. The CDR3 here is CSAPGLAPNEQFF. The CDR3 bases are TGCAGTGCACCGGGACTAGCCCCAAATGAGCAGTTCTTC. The chain links TRBV20-1 to TRBJ2-1; 9 nucleotides agree with TRBD2. Looked up from germline, CDR1 is DFQATT and CDR2 is SNEGSKA (reference sequence). This CDR3 has 13 amino acids. With 6 bases clipped from V and 7 bases from J, the junction kept 7 bases outside the gene matches.

This clonotype was seen repeatedly, ten times or more. The V and J genes are TRBV20-1 and TRBJ2-1; tentative D call: TRBD2 (6 bases). The V and J ends lost 3 bases and 6 bases respectively, with 15 bases between them. CDR3 length: 14 residues. The germline gives CDR1 DFQATT, CDR2 SNEGSKA (reference sequence). The CDR3 protein is CSASARLVLNEQFF. CDR3 in DNA: TGCAGTGCTAGCGCACGACTAGTCCTCAATGAGCAGTTCTTC.

This clonotype was seen ten or more times. The chain recombines TRBV18 with TRBJ2-1; TRBD2 matches at 10 bases. With 0 bases clipped from V and 7 bases from J, the junction kept 6 bases outside the gene matches. The CDR3 contains 16 residues. In germline, CDR1 is KGHSH, CDR2 LQKENI. The DNA for the CDR3 is TGTGCCAGCTCACCACCGGGACTAGCGATCCCGAATGAGCAGTTCTTC. Protein sequence: CASSPPGLAIPNEQFF.

The V gene is TRBV29-1, the J gene TRBJ2-1; D call uncertain. The CDR3 totals 15 residues. With 4 bases removed from V and 10 bases from J, the gap between germline ends came to 23 bases. CDR1 and CDR2 (germline): SQVTM, ANQGSEA. The CDR3 nucleotides read TGCAGCGTTGCGATCCCCGGGCAGACACCAAGGGAGCAGTTCTTC. Protein sequence: CSVAIPGQTPREQFF.

This clonotype was found a few times. This sequence joins TRBV12-3 or TRBV12-4 and TRBJ1-6, with TRBD1 identical over 9 bases. The trim removed 7 bases at V and 6 bases at J, leaving 7 bases unmatched. The length of the CDR3 is 15 residues. CDR3 loop: CASTLRGQGNSPLHF. DNA of the CDR3: TGTGCCAGCACCTTGAGGGGACAGGGTAATTCACCCCTCCACTTT.

For this clonotype: The CDR3 end shows no conserved phenylalanine or tryptophan, and so a read error is likely. V is TRBV5-6 and J is TRBJ1-5; D unclear. The CDR3 runs to 16 residues. Germline CDR1 is SGHDT and CDR2 is YYEEEE. Trimming shortened V by 4 bases and J by 3 bases, and 17 bases separated the two germline ends. The CDR3 region is CASSIYAGDLNQPQHY. The CDR3 coding sequence is TGTGCCAGCAGCATTTACGCAGGAGACCTCAATCAGCCCCAGCATTAT.

This clonotype has more than one count but fewer than ten. This chain uses TRBV4-2 with TRBJ2-7, with no clear D. The CDR3 covers 13 residues. From germline, CDR1 is LGHNA and CDR2 YNFKEQ. Trimming removed 1 base from V and 3 bases from J, with 7 bases in between. CDR3 sequence reads: CASSQVGSYEQYF. CDR3 DNA: TGTGCCAGCAGCCAAGTTGGTAGCTACGAGCAGTACTTC.

The chain joins TRBV5-1 to TRBJ2-3; possible D gene TRBD1, 6 bases. V shed 1 base and J shed 11 bases, with 11 bases lying between them. This CDR3 is 12 amino acids long. Germline loops: CDR1 SGHRS, CDR2 YFSETQ. In DNA form, the CDR3 reads TGCGCCAGCAGCTTGCATCCGGACAGGCAGTATTTT. This encodes CASSLHPDRQYF. Combining the CDR3 with reference TRBV5-1 and TRBJ2-3 gives the whole variable domain KAGVTQTPRYLIKTRGQQVTLSCSPISGHRSVSWYQQTPGQGLQFLFEYFSETQRNKGNFPGRFSGRQFSNSRSEMNVSTLELGDSALYLCASSLHPDRQYFGPGTRLTVL.

This clonotype occurred many times. J is TRBJ2-1 and V is TRBV20-1; TRBD1 matches 9 bases. The CDR3 extends over 13 amino acids. CDR1 is DFQATT, CDR2 SNEGSKA, per germline (reference sequence). The CDR3 DNA is TGCAGCGTAGGACAGGGGAATAGGAATGAGCAGTTCTTC. Translating gives CSVGQGNRNEQFF.

This clonotype was seen repeatedly, ten times or more. The chain joins TRBV20-1 to TRBJ1-1, with D maybe TRBD1 (6 bases). The germline V gene encodes CDR1 DFQATT and CDR2 SNEGSKA (reference sequence). Trimming took 2 bases from V and 5 from J, leaving 24 bases between them. This CDR3 comprises 17 residues. The chain's CDR3 is CSARIPQGLGSRTEAFF. DNA of the CDR3: TGCAGTGCTAGAATTCCACAGGGATTAGGGTCCCGTACTGAAGCTTTCTTT.

The chain links TRBV4-1 to TRBJ2-3; a weak D match, TRBD2 (9 bases). The CDR3 consists of 21 residues. The V end lost 0 bases, the J end lost 0 bases, and 25 bases lay between the germline ends. From germline, CDR1 is MGHRA and CDR2 YSYEKL. CDR3 sequence reads: CASSQELRGPLAGSSTDTQYF. The CDR3 bases are TGCGCCAGCAGCCAAGAGCTCAGGGGGCCGCTAGCGGGGTCTAGCACAGATACGCAGTATTTT.

This clonotype was seen only a few times. This chain uses TRBV25-1 with TRBJ2-5; possible D gene TRBD1, 6 bases. V lost 2 bases, J lost 2 bases, and 9 bases lay in between. The CDR3 length is 14 residues. The germline CDR1 and CDR2 sequences are MGHDK and SYGVNS. The CDR3: CASSEIRGQETQYF. CDR3 DNA sequence: TGTGCCAGCAGTGAAATAAGGGGGCAAGAGACCCAGTACTTC.

The rearrangement links TRBV12-3 or TRBV12-4 to TRBJ2-7, with 8 bases lining up with TRBD1. The CDR3 covers 13 residues. After removal of 6 bases from V and 6 bases from J, the junction contained 7 bases not matched to a gene. The CDR3 loop reads CASRAADRGEQYV. DNA for the CDR3: TGTGCCAGCAGGGCAGCCGACAGGGGCGAGCAGTACGTC.

This clonotype showed up many times. V is TRBV5-6 and J is TRBJ2-2; 7 bases are shared with TRBD2. Germline trimming cut 2 bases from V and 7 bases from J; bases unmatched to any gene: 8. The CDR3 covers 15 residues. Germline CDR1 and CDR2: SGHDT and YYEEEE. The CDR3 nucleotides read TGTGCCAGCAGCTTCCGAGCGGGGTACGGCGGGGAGCTGTTTTTT. This codes for CASSFRAGYGGELFF.

This clonotype was recorded a few times. This sequence joins TRBV12-3 or TRBV12-4 and TRBJ2-3, with D maybe TRBD1 (6 bases). This CDR3 region has 14 residues. V lost 6 bases and J 5 bases, leaving 15 bases between the germline ends. CDR3 in amino acids: CASRSRGSRDTQYF. The CDR3 DNA reads as TGTGCCAGCAGATCGAGGGGGAGTCGAGATACGCAGTATTTT.

This clonotype was seen many times. This chain joins TRBV12-3 or TRBV12-4 and TRBJ2-7, with TRBD2 matching 16 bases. V lost 4 bases and J lost 3; bases outside the gene matches: 6. CDR3 size: 17 residues. CDR3 sequence (DNA): TGTGCCAGCAGTTCCGGGACTAGCGGGAGGGCCTTCTACGAGCAGTACTTC. Amino acids: CASSSGTSGRAFYEQYF.

This clonotype has a count of ten or more. The chain uses TRBV6-1 and TRBJ2-2, with 12 bases matching TRBD1. Germline V CDR1 and CDR2: MNHNS, SASEGT. The ends lost 4 bases at V and 7 bases at J; junction bases unmatched: 7. The CDR3 spans 16 residues. CDR3 sequence (DNA): TGTGCCAGCAGTGGATCCGGGACAGGGGGCCTCGGGGAGCTGTTTTTT. It yields the protein CASSGSGTGGLGELFF.